These T cell receptor beta chains were read from a single sample in a study of T cells after yellow fever vaccination. MiXCR was run by TCRdb on the 5' RACE reads, yielding one entry per CDR3 protein. The sample yields some 160,000 distinct CDR3 sequences, around 9.7% seen once. The specimen was CD8+ T cells sorted from PBMCs, collected 45 days after the yellow fever booster vaccination. The source of these receptors is a man aged 18 to 29 who received the YFV17D yellow fever vaccine. The CDR3 runs from the conserved cysteine through the conserved F or W. Each record gives: D gene, J gene, V gene, CDR3 protein. D genes are given only for firm matches.

d_call: -; j_call: TRBJ1-2; v_call: TRBV7-9; cdr3_aa: CASSLGRGTNYGYTF
d_call: -; j_call: TRBJ2-3; v_call: TRBV6-2/TRBV6-3; cdr3_aa: CASGETRLHPDTQYF
d_call: TRBD2; j_call: TRBJ2-5; v_call: TRBV7-9; cdr3_aa: CASSSPLSGAFGIETQYF
d_call: -; j_call: TRBJ2-7; v_call: TRBV6-5; cdr3_aa: CASSYSVGAYEQYF
d_call: -; j_call: TRBJ2-6; v_call: TRBV6-6; cdr3_aa: CASSYRISGANVLTF
d_call: -; j_call: TRBJ2-4; v_call: TRBV4-3; cdr3_aa: CASSQDSRGLLAKNIQYF
d_call: TRBD2; j_call: TRBJ2-1; v_call: TRBV6-5; cdr3_aa: CASSYVSSGVEQFF
d_call: -; j_call: TRBJ2-1; v_call: TRBV27; cdr3_aa: CASSPTSEAAYNEQFF
d_call: TRBD1; j_call: TRBJ1-4; v_call: TRBV6-5; cdr3_aa: CASRPTGQANEKLFF
d_call: -; j_call: TRBJ2-1; v_call: TRBV7-9; cdr3_aa: CASSLTSRNEQFF
d_call: TRBD2; j_call: TRBJ2-2; v_call: TRBV12-3/TRBV12-4; cdr3_aa: CASSLDRGGRSGELFF
d_call: -; j_call: TRBJ2-1; v_call: TRBV20-1; cdr3_aa: CSASAGFNEQFF
d_call: TRBD1; j_call: TRBJ2-1; v_call: TRBV6-2/TRBV6-3; cdr3_aa: CASATGSWNEQFF
d_call: -; j_call: TRBJ2-4; v_call: TRBV7-9; cdr3_aa: CASSLGGLAKNIQYF
d_call: -; j_call: TRBJ2-7; v_call: TRBV27; cdr3_aa: CASSASAGETNYEQYF